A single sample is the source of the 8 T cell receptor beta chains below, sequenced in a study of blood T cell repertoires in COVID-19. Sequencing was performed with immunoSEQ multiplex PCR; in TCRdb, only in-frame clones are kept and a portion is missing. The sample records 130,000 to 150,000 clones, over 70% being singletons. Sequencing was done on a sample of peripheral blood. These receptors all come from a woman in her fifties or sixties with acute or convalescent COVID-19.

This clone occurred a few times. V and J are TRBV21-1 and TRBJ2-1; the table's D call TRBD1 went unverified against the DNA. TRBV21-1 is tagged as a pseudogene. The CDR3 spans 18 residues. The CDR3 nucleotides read TGTGCCAGCAGCAAAGTAGAACGGACAGGGGGCGCGCGCAATGAGCAGTTCTTC. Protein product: CASSKVERTGGARNEQFF.

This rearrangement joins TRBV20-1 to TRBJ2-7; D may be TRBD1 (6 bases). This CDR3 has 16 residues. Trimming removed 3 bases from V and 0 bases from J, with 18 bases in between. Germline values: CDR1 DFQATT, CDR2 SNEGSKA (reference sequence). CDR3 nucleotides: TGCAGTGCTAGTTGGGGCCGAGGGGGAAGCTCCTACGAGCAGTACTTC. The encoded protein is CSASWGRGGSSYEQYF.

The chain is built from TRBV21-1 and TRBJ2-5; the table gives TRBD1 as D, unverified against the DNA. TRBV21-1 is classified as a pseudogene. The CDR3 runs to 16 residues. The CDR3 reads CASSKAYSIDQETQYF. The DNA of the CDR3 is TGTGCCAGCAGCAAAGCGTACAGCATAGACCAAGAGACCCAGTACTTC.

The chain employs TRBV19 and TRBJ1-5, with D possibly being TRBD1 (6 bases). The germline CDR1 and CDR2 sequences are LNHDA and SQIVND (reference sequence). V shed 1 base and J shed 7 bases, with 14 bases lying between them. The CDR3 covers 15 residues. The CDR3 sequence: CASSIGGGRGQPQHF. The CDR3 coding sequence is TGTGCCAGTAGTATAGGAGGCGGGAGGGGGCAGCCCCAGCATTTT.

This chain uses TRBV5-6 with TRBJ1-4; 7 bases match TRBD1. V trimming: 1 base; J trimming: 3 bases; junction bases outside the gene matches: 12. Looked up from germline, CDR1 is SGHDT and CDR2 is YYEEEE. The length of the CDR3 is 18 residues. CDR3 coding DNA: TGTGCCAGCAGCTTGTATTGGCAGGGGGAGAAGGCTAATGAAAAACTGTTTTTT. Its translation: CASSLYWQGEKANEKLFF.

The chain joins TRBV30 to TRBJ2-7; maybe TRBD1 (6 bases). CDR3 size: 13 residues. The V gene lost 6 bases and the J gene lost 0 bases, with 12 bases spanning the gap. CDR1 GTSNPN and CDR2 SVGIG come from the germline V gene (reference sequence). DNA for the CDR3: TGTGCCTGCTGGGACATTGACTCCTACGAGCAGTACTTC. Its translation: CACWDIDSYEQYF.

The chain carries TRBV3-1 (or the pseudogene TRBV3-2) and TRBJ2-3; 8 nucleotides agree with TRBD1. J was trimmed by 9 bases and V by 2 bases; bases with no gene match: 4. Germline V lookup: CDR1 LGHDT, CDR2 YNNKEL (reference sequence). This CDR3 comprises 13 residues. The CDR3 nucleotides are TGTGCCAGCAGCCAAACGACAGGGGACACGCAGTATTTT. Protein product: CASSQTTGDTQYF.

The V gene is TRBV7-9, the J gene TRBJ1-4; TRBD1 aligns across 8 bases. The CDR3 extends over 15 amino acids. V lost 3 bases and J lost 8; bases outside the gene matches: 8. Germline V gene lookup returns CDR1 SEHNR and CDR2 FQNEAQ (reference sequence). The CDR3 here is CASSFVPGGSEKLFF. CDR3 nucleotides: TGTGCCAGCAGCTTCGTTCCAGGGGGCAGCGAAAAACTGTTTTTT.